Presented here are 28 T cell receptor beta chains from one specimen sequenced in a study of post-analysis software for immune sequencing data. Whole-study findings and limits: Relative to controls, patients had about five TRBV segments at higher frequency, with TRBV5-6, TRBV5-1 and TRBV20-1 among these.

Antigen specificity for these receptors is unknown. cDNA libraries for TCR beta contained unique molecular identifiers. TCRdb analysed the PCR reads with MiXCR anew, one entry per CDR3 protein. The sample has fewer than 850,000 distinct CDR3 sequences; about 32% are singletons. Sequences were obtained from blood. These receptors came from a girl aged 5 to 17 with multiple sclerosis.

The chain links TRBV20-1 to TRBJ2-5; D call uncertain. The germline V gene encodes CDR1 DFQATT and CDR2 SNEGSKA (reference sequence). Trimming left V 7 bases short and J 4 bases short, with 16 bases between. This CDR3 region has 13 residues. CDR3 residues: CSVVGPRGETQYF. CDR3 nucleotide sequence: TGCAGTGTTGTGGGCCCAAGAGGAGAGACCCAGTACTTC.

This clonotype was seen ten or more times. This chain connects TRBV6-5 to TRBJ1-2; possibly TRBD1 for D (5 bases). Trimming removed 6 bases at V and 8 bases at J, with 16 bases between. Germline V gene sequence: CDR1 MNHEY, CDR2 SVGAGI. The CDR3 is 13 residues long. The CDR3 region has the DNA TGTGCCAGCAGCCGGGGAGGGGCGCAGGGCTACACCTTC. Amino acid sequence: CASSRGGAQGYTF.

The rearrangement links TRBV7-8 to TRBJ2-7; 7 positions match TRBD1. Germline V lookup: CDR1 SGHVS, CDR2 FQNEAQ. The ends lost 2 bases at V and 4 bases at J; junction bases unmatched: 8. The CDR3 spans 15 residues. CDR3 amino acids: CASSLSLPGGYEQYF. The CDR3 DNA reads as TGTGCCAGCAGCTTATCTCTTCCAGGGGGTTACGAGCAGTACTTC.

There are many counts of this clonotype. The chain recombines TRBV27 with TRBJ1-1; TRBD1 might be the D (5 bases). Deletions cut 3 bases from V and 6 bases from J, with 11 bases between. The V gene's germline CDR1 is MNHEY and CDR2 SMNVEV (reference sequence). This CDR3 comprises 13 residues. The CDR3 bases are TGTGCCAGCAGTTTCGGCCAGGGCGCTGAAGCTTTCTTT. It yields the protein CASSFGQGAEAFF.

The J gene is TRBJ1-5, the V gene TRBV29-1; D is ambiguous. Germline V gene data show CDR1 as SQVTM and CDR2 as ANQGSEA. The V end lost 3 bases, the J end lost 5 bases, and 14 bases lay between the germline ends. This CDR3 region has 14 residues. CDR3 nucleotide sequence: TGCAGCGTTGACTCCGGGGATGGGGATCAGCCCCAGCATTTT. Translating it yields CSVDSGDGDQPQHF.

About this clonotype itself: At one boundary the junction diverges from the germline segment, which might be a read error. The chain has TRBV6-5 and TRBJ1-2, with 7 bases identical to TRBD1. Germline CDR1 is MNHEY and CDR2 is SVGAGI. This CDR3 contains 13 residues. The CDR3 loop is CARSPDREDGYTF. In DNA, the CDR3 is TGTGCCCGCAGTCCCGACAGGGAGGATGGCTACACCTTC.

The chain combines TRBV6-5 with TRBJ2-3; D uncertain. V lost 0 bases, J lost 6 bases, and 10 bases lay in between. Per germline, CDR1 MNHEY and CDR2 SVGAGI. This CDR3 is built from 14 residues. In nucleotides, the CDR3 is TGTGCCAGCAGTTACTCTCTCACTGGGGATACGCAGTATTTT. Translation: CASSYSLTGDTQYF.

This clonotype appeared once. The rearrangement joins TRBV15 to TRBJ2-7; 8 bases fit TRBD2. V shed 11 bases, J shed 7 bases, and the junction held 13 bases outside the gene matches. The CDR3 runs 13 residues. Germline-derived CDR1 and CDR2 are LNHNV and YYDKDF (reference sequence). CDR3 loop: CASRGGSNNEQYF. CDR3 sequence (DNA): TGTGCCTCCCGGGGGGGAAGCAACAATGAGCAGTACTTC.

The V call is TRBV19, the J call TRBJ2-1; D tentatively reads TRBD1 or TRBD2 (5 bases each). V was clipped by 6 bases and J by 2 bases, with 11 bases between them. CDR3 length: 14 residues. From germline, CDR1 is LNHDA and CDR2 SQIVND (reference sequence). The CDR3 nucleotides read TGTGCCAGTAGGGCAGGGAGCCCCTACAATGAGCAGTTCTTC. Translation: CASRAGSPYNEQFF.

This clonotype was seen more than once but under ten times. V and J are TRBV20-1 and TRBJ2-1; 8 nucleotides align to TRBD2. With V trimmed by 1 base and J by 4 bases, 9 bases remained unmatched. The CDR3 sequence is 16 residues long. The germline V gene encodes CDR1 DFQATT and CDR2 SNEGSKA (reference sequence). The CDR3 here is CSARAPHEREYNEQFF. The CDR3 bases are TGCAGTGCTAGAGCCCCCCACGAGCGGGAGTACAATGAGCAGTTCTTC.

The J gene is TRBJ2-3, the V gene TRBV5-5; no clear D. Deletions cut 0 bases from V and 0 bases from J, with 14 bases between. The germline gives CDR1 SGHKS, CDR2 YYEKEE (reference sequence). The CDR3 has 17 amino acids. The CDR3 loop reads CASSLEARSLSTDTQYF. The DNA for the CDR3 is TGTGCCAGCAGCTTGGAAGCCCGGTCCTTAAGCACAGATACGCAGTATTTT.

This clonotype was counted a few times. The chain is built from TRBV7-8 and TRBJ2-1, with 16 positions matching TRBD2. Germline trimming cut 3 bases from V and 3 bases from J; bases unmatched to any gene: 2. Germline V CDR1 and CDR2: SGHVS, FQNEAQ. This CDR3 region has 17 residues. CDR3 DNA sequence: TGTGCCAGCAGCTTGGGGACTAGCGGGAGGGGCTACAATGAGCAGTTCTTC. Its protein product is CASSLGTSGRGYNEQFF.

This clonotype showed up many times. The chain has TRBV15 and TRBJ2-7; D might be TRBD1 or TRBD2, each matching 5 bases. CDR1 and CDR2 from the germline V gene are LNHNV and YYDKDF (reference sequence). Trimming removed 0 bases at V and 5 bases at J, with 14 bases between. The CDR3 loop spans 15 amino acids. For the CDR3, the DNA is TGTGCCACCAGCAGAGATATAGGGACCCTGGACGAGCAGTACTTC. Residues: CATSRDIGTLDEQYF.

This chain joins TRBV5-1 and TRBJ2-7, with 9 nucleotides matching TRBD1. V shed 4 bases, J shed 3 bases, and the junction held 8 bases outside the gene matches. The CDR3 contains 15 residues. Looked up from germline, CDR1 is SGHRS and CDR2 is YFSETQ. The CDR3 DNA reads as TGCGCCAGCAGCCCAGGCCGGGACAGGGTCTACGAGCAGTACTTC. This codes for CASSPGRDRVYEQYF.

This chain connects TRBV28 to TRBJ2-1, with D perhaps TRBD2 (7 bases). CDR3 length: 16 residues. Germline loops: CDR1 MDHEN, CDR2 SYDVKM. V was clipped by 6 bases and J by 1 base, with 16 bases between them. CDR3 coding DNA: TGTGCCAGCAGGGGTAGGACTAGGGGGTCCTACAATGAGCAGTTCTTC. It is translated as CASRGRTRGSYNEQFF.

In its sample, this clonotype was seen a few times. The chain is built from TRBV12-3 or TRBV12-4 and TRBJ2-3; D not resolved. The CDR3 runs 15 residues. V lost 6 bases to trimming and J lost 4 bases, with 17 bases between them. The CDR3 reads CASSDAFRAPDTQYF. CDR3 bases: TGTGCCAGCAGCGATGCGTTTAGGGCCCCAGATACGCAGTATTTT.

CDR3 nucleotides: TGTGCCAGCTCACCACCGCTGACGGGACTCCAAGAGACCCAGTACTTC. Translation: CASSPPLTGLQETQYF. V and J are TRBV18 and TRBJ2-5; D perhaps matches TRBD2 (6 bases). The CDR3 runs to 16 residues. The V end lost 0 bases, the J end lost 1 base, and 12 bases lay between the germline ends. CDR1 KGHSH and CDR2 LQKENI come from the germline V gene.

In its sample, this clonotype was seen a few times. CDR3 sequence: CSVQTPDRVTYNEQYF. CDR3 DNA sequence: TGCAGCGTTCAAACACCGGACAGGGTCACCTACAATGAGCAGTACTTC. The chain combines TRBV29-1 with TRBJ2-5; 8 bases fit TRBD1. The CDR3 is 16 amino acids. Per germline, CDR1 SQVTM and CDR2 ANQGSEA. Unmatched junction bases numbered 22, after V lost 5 bases and J lost 11 bases.

This clonotype was found a few times. The chain has TRBV24-1 and TRBJ1-2; tentatively, D is TRBD1 (6 bases). CDR3 length equals 14 residues. The V end was cut by 4 bases, the J end by 7 bases, with 15 bases between. Germline CDR1 is KGHDR and CDR2 is SFDVKD. CDR3 sequence reads: CATSDPRGASGYTF. The CDR3 DNA is TGTGCCACCAGTGACCCTCGGGGGGCGAGTGGCTACACCTTC.

This clonotype was seen a handful of times. The rearrangement joins TRBV6-2 or TRBV6-3 to TRBJ2-1, with D possibly being TRBD1 (6 bases). The ends were cut back, 5 bases at V and 1 base at J, with 18 bases in the middle. There are 17 residues in the CDR3. Germline loops: CDR1 MNHEY, CDR2 SVGEGT. CDR3 DNA: TGTGCCAGCAGTCCGAGGGGGATCCATGTATCCTACAATGAGCAGTTCTTC. Amino acid sequence: CASSPRGIHVSYNEQFF.

The rearrangement joins TRBV11-2 to TRBJ1-1; no reliable D call. CDR1 and CDR2 from the germline V gene are SGHAT and FQNNGV. Trimming removed 7 bases from V and 1 base from J, with 7 bases in between. The CDR3 has 12 amino acids. The CDR3: CASKTTNTEAFF. CDR3 DNA sequence: TGTGCCAGCAAGACGACGAACACTGAAGCTTTCTTT.

V and J are TRBV20-1 and TRBJ2-1, with D maybe TRBD2 (6 bases). The CDR3 contains 15 residues. The germline gives CDR1 DFQATT, CDR2 SNEGSKA (reference sequence). V dropped 2 bases and J dropped 4 bases, with 15 bases sitting between them. CDR3 in amino acids: CSARPGTGVYNEQFF. In DNA form, the CDR3 reads TGCAGTGCTAGACCCGGGACGGGAGTTTACAATGAGCAGTTCTTC.

The chain uses TRBV20-1 and TRBJ2-1; D is possibly TRBD2 (6 bases). V was cut by 4 bases and J by 0 bases, with 10 bases left in between. The germline gives CDR1 DFQATT, CDR2 SNEGSKA (reference sequence). This CDR3 has 14 residues. The CDR3 nucleotides read TGCAGTGCTACGCAGACTAGCTCCTACAATGAGCAGTTCTTC. Translation: CSATQTSSYNEQFF.

The rearrangement joins TRBV7-9 to TRBJ2-3; 7 positions agree with TRBD2. The germline CDR1 and CDR2 sequences are SEHNR and FQNEAQ (reference sequence). The CDR3 runs to 12 residues. Losses at the gene ends were 5 bases for V and 11 bases for J; bases not matched to a gene: 7. CDR3 sequence reads: CASSAGLVGQYF. The CDR3 bases are TGTGCCAGCAGCGCTGGACTAGTGGGGCAGTATTTT. Using reference TRBV7-9 and TRBJ2-3 for the parts outside the CDR3, the full variable domain is DTGVSQNPRHKITKRGQNVTFRCDPISEHNRLYWYRQTLGQGPEFLTYFQNEAQLEKSRLLSDRFSAERPKGSFSTLEIQRTEQGDSAMYLCASSAGLVGQYFGPGTRLTVL.

V usage is TRBV27 and J usage is TRBJ1-5; no reliable D call. Trimming shortened V by 11 bases and J by 5 bases, and 7 bases separated the two germline ends. Germline CDR1 reads MNHEY; CDR2 reads SMNVEV (reference sequence). This CDR3 contains 10 residues. CDR3 sequence (DNA): TGTGCCTCGGGTTATCAGCCCCAGCATTTT. Its translation: CASGYQPQHF.

V gene TRBV5-4 combines with J gene TRBJ1-4; D unclear. Germline V gives CDR1 SGHNT, CDR2 YYREEE (reference sequence). V lost 3 bases to trimming and J lost 0 bases, with 12 bases between them. The CDR3 length is 16 residues. In nucleotides, the CDR3 is TGTGCCAGCAGCTCTACGGGAATTGCAACTAATGAAAAACTGTTTTTT. Protein: CASSSTGIATNEKLFF.

The gene calls are TRBV7-2 and TRBJ2-5; D ambiguous. Per germline, CDR1 SGHTA and CDR2 FQGNSA. Trimming removed 3 bases at V and 3 bases at J, with 17 bases between. The CDR3 consists of 16 residues. DNA of the CDR3: TGTGCCAGCAGCTTCGGTTTTTGGGTTGGGGAAGAGACCCAGTACTTC. This codes for CASSFGFWVGEETQYF. The full variable domain, completed using reference TRBV7-2 and TRBJ2-5, is GAGVSQSPSNKVTEKGKDVELRCDPISGHTALYWYRQSLGQGLEFLIYFQGNSAPDKSGLPSDRFSAERTGGSVSTLTIQRTQQEDSAVYLCASSFGFWVGEETQYFGPGTRLLVL.

There are a few counts of this clonotype. The V and J genes are TRBV20-1 and TRBJ2-1; 15 bases line up with TRBD2. J was trimmed by 2 bases and V by 3 bases; bases with no gene match: 8. Per germline, CDR1 DFQATT and CDR2 SNEGSKA (reference sequence). The CDR3 consists of 18 residues. The CDR3 region has the DNA TGCAGTGCTAGGGGGACTAGCGGGAGGCCACTTCCCTACAATGAGCAGTTCTTC. This translates into CSARGTSGRPLPYNEQFF.